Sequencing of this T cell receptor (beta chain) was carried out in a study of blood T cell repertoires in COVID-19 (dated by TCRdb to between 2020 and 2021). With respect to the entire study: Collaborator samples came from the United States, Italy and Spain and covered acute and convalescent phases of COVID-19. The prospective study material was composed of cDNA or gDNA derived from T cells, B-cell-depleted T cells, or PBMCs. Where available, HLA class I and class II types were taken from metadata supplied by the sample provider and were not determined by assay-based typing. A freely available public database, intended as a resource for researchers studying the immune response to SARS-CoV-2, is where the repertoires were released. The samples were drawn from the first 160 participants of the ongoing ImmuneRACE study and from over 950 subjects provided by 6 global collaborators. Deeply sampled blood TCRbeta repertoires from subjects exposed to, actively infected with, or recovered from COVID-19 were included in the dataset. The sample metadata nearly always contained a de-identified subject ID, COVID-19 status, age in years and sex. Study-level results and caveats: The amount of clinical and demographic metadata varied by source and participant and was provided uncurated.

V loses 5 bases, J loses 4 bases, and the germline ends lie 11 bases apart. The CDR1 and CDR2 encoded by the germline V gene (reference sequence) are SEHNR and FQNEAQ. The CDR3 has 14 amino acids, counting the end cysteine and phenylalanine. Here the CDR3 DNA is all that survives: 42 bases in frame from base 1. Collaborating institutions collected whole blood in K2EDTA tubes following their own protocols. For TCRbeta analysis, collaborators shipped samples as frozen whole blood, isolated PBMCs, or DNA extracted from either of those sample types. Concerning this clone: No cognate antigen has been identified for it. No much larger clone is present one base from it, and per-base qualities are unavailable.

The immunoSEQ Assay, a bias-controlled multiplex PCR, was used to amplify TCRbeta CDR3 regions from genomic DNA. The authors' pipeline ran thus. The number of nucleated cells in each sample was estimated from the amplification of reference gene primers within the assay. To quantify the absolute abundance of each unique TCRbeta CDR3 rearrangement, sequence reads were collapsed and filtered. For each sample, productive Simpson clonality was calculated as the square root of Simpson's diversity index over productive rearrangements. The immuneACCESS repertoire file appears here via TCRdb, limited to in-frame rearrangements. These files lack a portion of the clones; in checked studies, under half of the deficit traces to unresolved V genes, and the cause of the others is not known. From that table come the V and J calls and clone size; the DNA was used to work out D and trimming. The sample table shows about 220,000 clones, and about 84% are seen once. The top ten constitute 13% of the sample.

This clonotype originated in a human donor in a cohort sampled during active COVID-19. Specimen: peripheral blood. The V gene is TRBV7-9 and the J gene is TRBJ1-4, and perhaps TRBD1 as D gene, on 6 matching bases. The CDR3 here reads CASSADRFNEKLFF. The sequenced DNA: TGTGCCAGCAGCGCCGACAGGTTTAATGAAAAACTGTTTTTT.